The 29 T cell receptor beta chains below all came from one sample that was sequenced in a study of regulatory T cells in long-lasting Graves disease. Time point: newly diagnosed GD, antithyroid drugs for less than 3 months. Generation of the TCR library employed RNA extracted from PBMCs. Assembly of TCR beta libraries relied on iRepertoire HTBI primers together with Arm-PCR of CDR3 regions. TCRdb reprocessed the multiplex PCR reads via MiXCR and lists one record per CDR3 protein. Altogether more than 300,000 distinct CDR3 sequences are present, around 16% being singletons, with the ten largest covering roughly 20%. The sample was peripheral blood mononuclear cells (PBMCs), taken at new diagnosis, from a patient treated with antithyroid drugs. Source of these receptors: a female donor with Graves disease.

A few counts support this clonotype. The rearrangement links TRBV19 to TRBJ2-3, with 8 bases fitting TRBD2. The CDR3 is 18 amino acids. The J segment lost 1 base and the V segment lost 2 bases, leaving 11 bases of the junction unmatched. The V gene's germline CDR1 is LNHDA and CDR2 SQIVND (reference sequence). The CDR3 here is CASSITGRALSGTDTQYF. Written as DNA, the CDR3 is TGTGCCAGTAGTATAACCGGGAGGGCCCTCTCCGGCACAGATACGCAGTATTTT.

The gene calls are TRBV7-3 and TRBJ1-1; the D is unclear. Germline V CDR1 and CDR2: SGHTA, FQGTGA. The V gene lost 2 bases and the J gene lost 3 bases, with 10 bases spanning the gap. The CDR3 loop spans 14 amino acids. The CDR3 sequence is CASSLSGLDTEAFF. CDR3 sequence (DNA): TGTGCCAGCAGCTTATCTGGGTTGGACACTGAAGCTTTCTTT. Combining the CDR3 with reference TRBV7-3 and TRBJ1-1 gives the whole variable domain GAGVSQTPSNKVTEKGKYVELRCDPISGHTALYWYRQSLGQGPEFLIYFQGTGAADDSGLPNDRFFAVRPEGSVSTLKIQRTERGDSAVYLCASSLSGLDTEAFFGQGTRLTVV.

This chain joins TRBV18 and TRBJ1-2; D gene unclear. The CDR3 contains 14 residues. CDR1 is KGHSH, CDR2 LQKENI, per germline. V dropped 2 bases and J dropped 6 bases, with 13 bases sitting between them. CDR3 loop: CASSPSPGRDGYTF. The CDR3 nucleotides are TGTGCCAGCTCACCAAGTCCAGGAAGAGATGGCTACACCTTC.

The chain couples TRBV9 to TRBJ2-2; D unclear. With 1 base removed from V and 5 bases from J, the gap between germline ends came to 3 bases. This CDR3 comprises 12 residues. Germline assignment: CDR1 SGDLS and CDR2 YYNGEE. The CDR3 nucleotides read TGTGCCAGCAGCGTATTGACCGGGGAGCTGTTTTTT. It is translated as CASSVLTGELFF.

This clonotype was seen more than once but under ten times. One end of the junction varies from germline; a read error may be responsible. The chain links TRBV7-8 to TRBJ2-4; 7 bases agree with TRBD2. The CDR3 runs 18 residues. Germline CDR1 and CDR2: SGHVS and FQNEAQ. The CDR3 loop reads CASSYPRSGRELENTQYF. DNA for the CDR3: TGTGCCAGCAGCTACCCCCGGTCGGGGCGGGAGCTAGAAAACACTCAGTACTTC.

The chain joins TRBV4-1 to TRBJ1-2; 7 bases match TRBD1. The CDR3 spans 14 residues. V gave up 3 bases and J gave up 7 bases; unmatched junction bases: 8. Germline CDR1 and CDR2: MGHRA and YSYEKL. The CDR3 loop is CASSQADREAGYTF. The CDR3 coding sequence is TGCGCCAGCAGCCAGGCAGACAGGGAAGCTGGCTACACCTTC.

This clonotype has a count of ten or more. The J gene is TRBJ2-1, the V gene TRBV20-1; 7 bases fit TRBD2. The CDR3 covers 13 residues. Trimming took 3 bases from V and 7 from J; bases not matched to a gene: 6. From germline, CDR1 is DFQATT and CDR2 SNEGSKA (reference sequence). The DNA for the CDR3 is TGCAGTGCTAGGGGAGGGGACGGGAATGAGCAGTTCTTC. This translates into CSARGGDGNEQFF.

This rearrangement joins TRBV27 to TRBJ2-6; 8 nucleotides agree with TRBD1. Trimming removed 5 bases from V and 4 bases from J; junction bases left unmatched: 7. CDR3 size: 16 residues. Germline V CDR1 and CDR2: MNHEY, SMNVEV (reference sequence). This CDR3 is CASSTRTGPGANVLTF. The DNA of the CDR3 is TGTGCCAGCAGTACCAGGACAGGGCCCGGGGCCAACGTCCTGACTTTC.

The V gene is TRBV28, the J gene TRBJ1-2; D uncertain. The CDR3 totals 14 residues. Trimming pared 7 bases from V and 1 base from J, leaving 13 bases between. Germline V gives CDR1 MDHEN, CDR2 SYDVKM. The CDR3 loop is CASTTTPVNYGYTF. CDR3 in DNA: TGTGCCAGCACCACCACGCCGGTTAACTATGGCTACACCTTC.

This clonotype appeared many times. This chain uses TRBV15 with TRBJ2-3; D uncertain. The CDR3 length is 12 residues. Between the trimmed V and J ends, which lost 6 bases and 5 bases, there was a span of 9 bases. Germline V gives CDR1 LNHNV, CDR2 YYDKDF (reference sequence). The DNA of the CDR3 is TGTGCCACCAGGTACTCTGGAGATACGCAGTATTTT. Translation gives CATRYSGDTQYF.

This clonotype was picked up many times. The chain recombines TRBV12-3 or TRBV12-4 with TRBJ1-6, with D possibly being TRBD1 (5 bases). CDR3 length: 16 residues. V was trimmed by 3 bases and J by 6 bases, leaving 15 bases between them. CDR3 in amino acids: CASSLSGSQTNSPLHF. The CDR3 DNA sequence: TGTGCCAGCAGTTTGTCAGGGTCCCAAACTAATTCACCCCTCCACTTT.

This clonotype occurred a few times. The V and J genes are TRBV6-2 or TRBV6-3 and TRBJ2-5; 11 positions agree with TRBD2. The germline gives CDR1 MNHEY, CDR2 SVGEGT. This CDR3 is built from 15 residues. With V trimmed by 5 bases and J by 2 bases, 4 bases remained unmatched. CDR3 protein: CASSTTSGVQETQYF. In DNA form, the CDR3 reads TGTGCCAGCAGTACGACTAGCGGGGTACAAGAGACCCAGTACTTC.

This clonotype was seen repeatedly, ten times or more. The chain links TRBV10-3 to TRBJ2-2; maybe TRBD2 (5 bases). Germline loops: CDR1 ENHRY, CDR2 SYGVKD. This CDR3 spans 16 amino acids. Trimming removed 8 bases at V and 1 base at J, with 17 bases between. The CDR3: CAISGGPQMNTGELFF. CDR3 nucleotide sequence: TGTGCCATCTCGGGCGGGCCCCAAATGAACACCGGGGAGCTGTTTTTT.

This clonotype has ten or more counts. The genes are TRBV5-1 and TRBJ1-1; TRBD1 is a possible D gene (5 bases). Germline V gene data show CDR1 as SGHRS and CDR2 as YFSETQ. The CDR3 is 15 residues long. Between the trimmed V and J ends, which lost 0 bases and 5 bases, there was a span of 14 bases. CDR3 protein: CASSLAESRGTEAFF. The CDR3 nucleotides read TGCGCCAGCAGCTTGGCAGAATCCCGGGGGACTGAAGCTTTCTTT.

J is TRBJ1-5 and V is TRBV27; D gene uncertain. The CDR3 contains 15 residues. Trimming stripped 4 bases from V and 4 bases from J, with 14 bases between. Germline-derived CDR1 and CDR2 are MNHEY and SMNVEV (reference sequence). The DNA for the CDR3 is TGTGCCAGCAGTTGGGGAGCGGGGATTAATCAGCCCCAGCATTTT. Residues: CASSWGAGINQPQHF.

This clonotype was picked up many times. The V call is TRBV4-1, the J call TRBJ1-2; D is undetermined. This CDR3 is built from 18 residues. Between the trimmed V and J ends, which lost 0 bases and 4 bases, there was a span of 21 bases. The germline CDR1 and CDR2 sequences are MGHRA and YSYEKL. The CDR3 sequence is CASSQDYLTLGEGYGYTF. In nucleotides, the CDR3 is TGCGCCAGCAGCCAAGATTACCTCACCCTCGGGGAGGGCTATGGCTACACCTTC.

This clonotype has a count of ten or more. This sequence joins TRBV27 and TRBJ1-1; D is unclear. V lost 6 bases and J 1 base, leaving 12 bases between the germline ends. This CDR3 contains 14 residues. Per germline, CDR1 MNHEY and CDR2 SMNVEV (reference sequence). CDR3 DNA: TGTGCCAGCAGCTCCGGGATGACGAACACTGAAGCTTTCTTT. Translation gives CASSSGMTNTEAFF.

Worth noting for this clonotype: A much larger clone sits a single nucleotide away, making a read error possible. The genes are TRBV18 and TRBJ1-1; 7 bases agree with TRBD1. The CDR3 length is 14 residues. Per the germline V gene, CDR1 is KGHSH and CDR2 is LQKENI. Trimming at V came to 8 bases and at J to 9 bases, leaving 15 bases not matched to a gene. The CDR3 loop reads CASAQGERGTKAFF. CDR3 DNA: TGTGCCAGCGCGCAGGGGGAGCGGGGGACTAAAGCTTTCTTT.

This clonotype was counted ten times or more. Written as DNA, the CDR3 is TGTGCCACCAGTGATTCCTGGGGACAGTGGACAGATACGCAGTATTTT. Protein product: CATSDSWGQWTDTQYF. The V and J genes are TRBV24-1 and TRBJ2-3, with 7 positions matching TRBD1. V was clipped by 2 bases and J by 3 bases; unmatched bases: 7. The CDR3 is 16 residues long. The germline V gene has CDR1 KGHDR and CDR2 SFDVKD.

The chain is built from TRBV5-5 and TRBJ2-1, with 16 positions matching TRBD2. Germline trimming cut 3 bases from V and 5 bases from J; bases unmatched to any gene: 11. This CDR3 contains 19 residues. Germline values: CDR1 SGHKS, CDR2 YYEKEE (reference sequence). CDR3: CASSWGLAGGPKGNNEQFF. CDR3 nucleotide sequence: TGTGCCAGCAGCTGGGGACTAGCGGGAGGGCCGAAAGGTAACAATGAGCAGTTCTTC.

J is TRBJ2-5 and V is TRBV7-2; TRBD2 matches at 9 bases. Germline CDR1 SGHTA, CDR2 FQGNSA. The CDR3 runs to 14 residues. V lost 4 bases to trimming and J lost 5 bases; unmatched junction nucleotides: 5. The chain's CDR3 is CASSSSGGWETQYF. CDR3 nucleotide sequence: TGTGCCAGCAGCTCAAGCGGGGGGTGGGAGACCCAGTACTTC.

V is TRBV7-9 and J is TRBJ1-1; TRBD1 is a possible D gene (6 bases). The CDR3 length is 13 residues. CDR1 and CDR2 (germline): SEHNR, FQNEAQ (reference sequence). V lost 5 bases and J 7 bases, leaving 14 bases between the germline ends. The CDR3 sequence: CASSLGTWNEAFF. The DNA of the CDR3 is TGTGCCAGCAGCCTTGGGACATGGAATGAAGCTTTCTTT. Supplemented by reference TRBV7-9 and TRBJ1-1, the full variable domain reads DTGVSQNPRHKITKRGQNVTFRCDPISEHNRLYWYRQTLGQGPEFLTYFQNEAQLEKSRLLSDRFSAERPKGSFSTLEIQRTEQGDSAMYLCASSLGTWNEAFFGQGTRLTVV.

This clonotype appeared many times. The genes are TRBV9 and TRBJ1-4; D may be TRBD1 (6 bases). Trimming pared 2 bases from V and 6 bases from J, leaving 17 bases between. Germline loops: CDR1 SGDLS, CDR2 YYNGEE. The CDR3 loop spans 16 amino acids. CDR3 sequence (DNA): TGTGCCAGCAGCGTCCAGCCAGGGGTTAGGGATGAAAAACTGTTTTTT. Encoded protein: CASSVQPGVRDEKLFF.

The J gene is TRBJ1-1, the V gene TRBV12-3 or TRBV12-4; 8 nucleotides line up with TRBD1. The junction had 7 bases not matched to a gene; V was cut back by 6 bases and J by 1 base. The CDR3 has 15 residues. Here the CDR3 reads CASRAIDRGNTEAFF. CDR3 DNA: TGTGCCAGCAGAGCAATCGACAGGGGGAACACTGAAGCTTTCTTT.

Many counts were recorded for this clonotype. The rearrangement uses TRBV6-2 or TRBV6-3 and TRBJ2-3, with D perhaps assigned TRBD1 or TRBD2 (5 bases each). CDR1 is MNHEY and CDR2 is SVGEGT in the germline V gene. The V gene lost 2 bases and the J gene lost 10 bases, with 10 bases spanning the gap. The CDR3 runs 12 residues. CDR3 protein: CASSYGRDAQYF. The CDR3 region has the DNA TGTGCCAGCAGTTACGGCCGGGACGCGCAGTATTTT.

This clonotype was recorded once. The chain is built from TRBV6-4 and TRBJ1-5; no reliable D call. Germline V CDR1 and CDR2: MRHNA, SNTAGT. This CDR3 has 10 residues. V was cut by 8 bases and J by 7 bases, with 6 bases left in between. CDR3 residues: CASGYQPQHF. CDR3 bases: TGTGCCAGCGGTTACCAGCCCCAGCATTTT.

This clonotype showed up many times. The chain combines TRBV9 with TRBJ2-3; weak D call: TRBD1 (6 bases). Germline CDR1 reads SGDLS; CDR2 reads YYNGEE. V lost 2 bases to trimming and J lost 5 bases, with 12 bases between them. This CDR3 has 14 residues. The CDR3 loop reads CASSVRGVGDTQYF. CDR3 nucleotides: TGTGCCAGCAGCGTCAGGGGCGTGGGAGATACGCAGTATTTT.

This clonotype was seen many times. The CDR3 nucleotides are TGTGCCACCAGTGAGCCCCACCTCGACGCTGAAGCTTTCTTT. Translated, it gives CATSEPHLDAEAFF. The V and J genes are TRBV24-1 and TRBJ1-1, with no clear D. Germline V lookup: CDR1 KGHDR, CDR2 SFDVKD. V shed 4 bases and J shed 6 bases, with 14 bases lying between them. CDR3 size: 14 residues.

This clonotype was detected a few times. This rearrangement joins TRBV6-5 to TRBJ1-5; D possibly corresponds to TRBD1 (5 bases). The CDR3 extends over 14 amino acids. Germline V gene data show CDR1 as MNHEY and CDR2 as SVGAGI. V was pared by 0 bases and J by 5 bases, with 8 bases between. The CDR3 spells CASSYSTVDQPQHF. DNA of the CDR3: TGTGCCAGCAGTTACTCGACAGTGGATCAGCCCCAGCATTTT.